The following is a T cell receptor (beta chain) sequence with its context. The data belong to a study of T-cell reconstitution after alpha-beta-depleted transplantation in children. Unique molecular identifiers were incorporated when the TCRbeta library was constructed. From the PCR reads, TCRdb called clonotypes with MiXCR, one entry per CDR3 protein. The table has roughly 610,000 distinct CDR3 sequences, approximately 10% seen once. This receptor was obtained from a human donor who donated a stem cell graft to a child with acute myeloid leukemia. This sample comprised PBMCs from the stem cell graft donor, obtained from the stem cell graft.

The CDR3 DNA reads as TGTGCCAGCAGCTCAAGCCAAGGGGCTGAAGCTTTCTTT. This translates into CASSSSQGAEAFF. The genes are TRBV7-9 and TRBJ1-1; D is possibly TRBD1 (5 bases). Germline-derived CDR1 and CDR2 are SEHNR and FQNEAQ (reference sequence). V lost 4 bases and J 6 bases, leaving 12 bases between the germline ends. The length of the CDR3 is 13 residues.